The 17 T cell receptor beta chains in this list originate from one sample, sequenced in a study of blood T cell repertoires in COVID-19. Data came from immunoSEQ multiplex PCR; TCRdb stores just in-frame clones and leaves some out. Among around 86,000 clones listed, 83% were seen once. Sample: peripheral blood. All receptors derive from an elderly woman with acute or convalescent COVID-19.

V usage is TRBV2 and J usage is TRBJ1-5, with a tentative D call TRBD1 (5 bases). Germline CDR1 SNHLY, CDR2 FYNNEI. Trimming shortened V by 3 bases and J by 5 bases, and 17 bases separated the two germline ends. The length of the CDR3 is 16 residues. The CDR3 region is CASSESTVIFDQPQHF. The DNA for the CDR3 is TGTGCCAGCAGTGAGTCGACAGTGATTTTCGATCAGCCCCAGCATTTT.

The V gene is TRBV7-3, the J gene TRBJ2-1; 7 positions agree with TRBD2. This CDR3 contains 15 residues. The V gene end was trimmed by 2 bases and the J gene end by 4 bases; junction bases not matched to a gene: 5. CDR1 is SGHTA and CDR2 is FQGTGA in the germline V gene. CDR3 region: CASSLRPSGYNEQFF. CDR3 coding DNA: TGTGCCAGCAGCTTACGCCCTAGCGGTTACAATGAGCAGTTCTTC.

V gene TRBV24-1 combines with J gene TRBJ2-3; the D gene is possibly TRBD2 (5 bases). CDR3 size: 16 residues. Germline CDR1 and CDR2: KGHDR and SFDVKD. Trimming stripped 3 bases from V and 5 bases from J, with 17 bases between. This chain's CDR3 is CATSDRRLAGRDTQYF. For the CDR3, the DNA is TGTGCCACCAGTGATCGACGGCTAGCCGGACGAGATACGCAGTATTTT.

This clone was counted only a few times. The chain employs TRBV5-4 and TRBJ2-2; tentative D call: TRBD1 (5 bases). The CDR3 loop spans 15 amino acids. Germline V gene data show CDR1 as SGHNT and CDR2 as YYREEE (reference sequence). Trimming removed 0 bases from V and 3 bases from J, with 9 bases in between. CDR3 amino acids: CASSLGRAHTGELFF. The CDR3 nucleotides are TGTGCCAGCAGCTTGGGCAGGGCGCACACCGGGGAGCTGTTTTTT.

This clone was detected a few times. This chain uses TRBV19 with TRBJ2-2; possible D gene TRBD2, 6 bases. This CDR3 region has 17 residues. Germline V CDR1 and CDR2: LNHDA, SQIVND (reference sequence). V lost 10 bases, J lost 3 bases, and 24 bases lay in between. This CDR3 reads CATSGSGLGRYTGELFF. DNA of the CDR3: TGTGCCACTTCCGGCAGCGGGTTGGGACGCTACACCGGGGAGCTGTTTTTT.

The chain combines TRBV6-5 with TRBJ2-5, with 8 bases aligning to TRBD1. This CDR3 region has 14 residues. CDR1 is MNHEY, CDR2 SVGAGI, per germline. V lost 6 bases and J lost 5; bases outside the gene matches: 8. As DNA, the CDR3 is TGTGCCAGCAGACAAACAGGGGGAGTTGAGACCCAGTACTTC. Translating gives CASRQTGGVETQYF.

This chain uses TRBV7-2 with TRBJ2-1; maybe TRBD1 (6 bases). V was cut by 5 bases and J by 7 bases, with 18 bases left in between. Germline CDR1 reads SGHTA; CDR2 reads FQGNSA. The CDR3 has 15 residues. Here the CDR3 DNA reads TGTGCCAGCAGCCAGGGGACCTCCAGGGGAAATGAGCAGTTCTTC. This sequence encodes CASSQGTSRGNEQFF. Full variable domain (outside the CDR3, taken from reference TRBV7-2 and TRBJ2-1): GAGVSQSPSNKVTEKGKDVELRCDPISGHTALYWYRQSLGQGLEFLIYFQGNSAPDKSGLPSDRFSAERTGGSVSTLTIQRTQQEDSAVYLCASSQGTSRGNEQFFGPGTRLTVL.

The gene calls are TRBV7-9 and TRBJ2-3; D remains ambiguous. Germline CDR1 reads SEHNR; CDR2 reads FQNEAQ (reference sequence). V gave up 5 bases and J gave up 2 bases, with 11 bases separating them. The CDR3 extends over 14 amino acids. The CDR3 loop is CASSPFISTDTQYF. The CDR3 bases are TGTGCCAGCAGCCCCTTTATCTCCACAGATACGCAGTATTTT. Filled out from reference TRBV7-9 and TRBJ2-3, the complete variable domain reads DTGVSQNPRHKITKRGQNVTFRCDPISEHNRLYWYRQTLGQGPEFLTYFQNEAQLEKSRLLSDRFSAERPKGSFSTLEIQRTEQGDSAMYLCASSPFISTDTQYFGPGTRLTVL.

This clone has only a few counts. The chain recombines TRBV5-6 with TRBJ2-5; D may be TRBD2 (6 bases). The V end lost 1 base, the J end lost 5 bases, and 18 bases lay between the germline ends. The germline gives CDR1 SGHDT, CDR2 YYEEEE. The CDR3 sequence is 16 residues long. This chain's CDR3 is CASSLRRVAQGETQYF. CDR3 nucleotide sequence: TGTGCCAGCAGCTTGAGGAGGGTGGCTCAAGGGGAGACCCAGTACTTC.

A few counts support this clone. CDR3 loop: CASSLVGTDTQYF. The DNA for the CDR3 is TGTGCCAGCAGCTTGGTCGGCACAGATACGCAGTATTTT. V usage is TRBV5-4 and J usage is TRBJ2-3; D gene ambiguous. The germline V gene encodes CDR1 SGHNT and CDR2 YYREEE (reference sequence). Trimming took 0 bases from V and 1 from J, leaving 3 bases between them. The CDR3 has 13 amino acids.

The rearrangement uses TRBV28 and TRBJ2-1, with D maybe TRBD1 (5 bases). Trimming removed 5 bases from V and 3 bases from J, with 11 bases in between. Per the germline V gene, CDR1 is MDHEN and CDR2 is SYDVKM. The CDR3 is 14 residues long. In nucleotides, the CDR3 is TGTGCCAGCAGTCGCCTTCAGGGCTACAATGAGCAGTTCTTC. Translating it yields CASSRLQGYNEQFF.

The V gene is TRBV7-2, the J gene TRBJ2-2; 11 bases match TRBD2. V gave up 6 bases and J gave up 0 bases; unmatched junction bases: 3. The CDR3 runs to 16 residues. CDR1 is SGHTA, CDR2 FQGNSA, per germline. This CDR3 is CASSRLAGSNTGELFF. Written as DNA, the CDR3 is TGTGCCAGCAGTCGACTAGCGGGATCGAACACCGGGGAGCTGTTTTTT.

The genes are TRBV5-4 and TRBJ1-2, with a weak D call TRBD1 (6 bases). Trimming stripped 4 bases from V and 8 bases from J, with 15 bases between. The CDR3 runs to 13 residues. Germline V gene data show CDR1 as SGHNT and CDR2 as YYREEE (reference sequence). The CDR3 here is CASSIRGALGYTF. The CDR3 nucleotides read TGTGCCAGCAGCATCCGGGGGGCCTTAGGCTACACCTTC. The variable domain in full, completed from reference TRBV5-4 and TRBJ1-2, reads ETGVTQSPTHLIKTRGQQVTLRCSSQSGHNTVSWYQQALGQGPQFIFQYYREEENGRGNFPPRFSGLQFPNYSSELNVNALELDDSALYLCASSIRGALGYTFGSGTRLTVV.

The rearrangement joins TRBV7-9 to TRBJ2-7; unclear D gene. Deletions cut 5 bases from V and 5 bases from J, with 7 bases between. Per the germline V gene, CDR1 is SEHNR and CDR2 is FQNEAQ (reference sequence). CDR3 size: 11 residues. CDR3 loop: CASSRHHEQYF. CDR3 in DNA: TGTGCCAGCAGCCGACACCACGAGCAGTACTTC.

This chain links TRBV15 with TRBJ2-5; no reliable D call. The CDR3 spans 13 residues. In germline, CDR1 is LNHNV, CDR2 YYDKDF (reference sequence). The V end was cut by 1 base, the J end by 4 bases, with 7 bases between. This chain's CDR3 is CATSRVSRETQYF. CDR3 nucleotide sequence: TGTGCCACCAGCAGAGTCTCTCGAGAGACCCAGTACTTC.

The chain couples TRBV29-1 to TRBJ1-2; a weak D match, TRBD1 (6 bases). The CDR3 spans 13 residues. From germline, CDR1 is SQVTM and CDR2 ANQGSEA. V was pared by 1 base and J by 4 bases, with 10 bases between. CDR3: CSVEATGGYGYTF. CDR3 nucleotides: TGCAGCGTTGAAGCGACAGGCGGCTATGGCTACACCTTC.

The chain has TRBV25-1 and TRBJ1-5, with D maybe TRBD1 (6 bases). This CDR3 is built from 17 residues. Germline V gene lookup returns CDR1 MGHDK and CDR2 SYGVNS. Trimming shortened V by 4 bases and J by 2 bases, and 18 bases separated the two germline ends. In nucleotides, the CDR3 is TGTGCCAGCAGTGCCTCGGGGGGGGCGGCAGGCAATCAGCCCCAGCATTTT. Its translation is CASSASGGAAGNQPQHF.